This T cell receptor beta chain is drawn from a study of T cells after yellow fever vaccination. Regarding the study as a whole: After the booster, nearly 98% of CD4 and about 90% of CD8 primary-response clones were re-detected. The secondary T-cell response peaked on day 5, not day 15, but was weaker. Clonotype sharing between CD4 and CD8 compartments was small.

5'RACE template switching generated TCR cDNA, adding a universal primer site and UMIs. Using its own MiXCR run on the 5' RACE reads, TCRdb lists one record per CDR3 protein. The table records tens of thousands of distinct CDR3 sequences, approximately 7.5% of them present only once. As to this clonotype: Its antigen is unknown.

The clonotype was recovered from a man aged 25 to 40 who received the YFV17D yellow fever vaccine. The sequencing here drew on CD8+ T cells sorted from PBMCs, taken on the day of the yellow fever booster vaccination.

Written as DNA, the CDR3 is TGTGCCAGCAGCTTAGCCCTAGCTGGGCGAGAGACCCAGTACTTC. Its protein product is CASSLALAGRETQYF. This chain links TRBV7-7 with TRBJ2-5, with D maybe TRBD2 (5 bases). V was clipped by 0 bases and J by 4 bases, with 12 bases between them. The CDR3 runs to 15 residues. The germline V gene encodes CDR1 SSHAT and CDR2 FNYEAQ (reference sequence). The full variable domain, completed using reference TRBV7-7 and TRBJ2-5, is GAGVSQSPRYKVTKRGQDVTLRCDPISSHATLYWYQQALGQGPEFLTYFNYEAQPDKSGLPSDRFSAERPEGSISTLTIQRTEQRDSAMYRCASSLALAGRETQYFGPGTRLLVL.